The next 2 T cell receptor beta chains were all read from a single sample in a study of blood T cell repertoires in COVID-19. TCRdb keeps only in-frame clones here, not all; method: immunoSEQ multiplex PCR. The sample yields some 110,000 clones, more than 75% seen once. The sequenced sample consisted of peripheral blood. Receptor source: a man aged 35-49 years with acute or convalescent COVID-19.

The V gene is TRBV6-1, the J gene TRBJ2-6, with D uncertain. CDR3 length: 15 amino acids. CDR1 and CDR2 from the germline V gene are MNHNS and SASEGT. The germline V and J ends were trimmed by 0 bases and 0 bases, with 3 bases remaining between them. The CDR3 DNA is TGTGCCAGCAGTGAAGCACACTCTGGGGCCAACGTCCTGACTTTC. It yields the protein CASSEAHSGANVLTF.

This chain connects TRBV29-1 to TRBJ2-5; 9 bases align to TRBD1. The CDR3 is made up of 14 amino acids. V was clipped by 3 bases and J by 4 bases; unmatched bases: 6. In germline, CDR1 is SQVTM, CDR2 ANQGSEA. CDR3 region: CSVEDRGFRETQYF. The DNA for the CDR3 is TGCAGCGTTGAGGACAGGGGATTTCGAGAGACCCAGTACTTC.